Listed below are T cell receptor beta chains from one sample, sequenced in a study of beta chain features in type 1 diabetes. TCRdb keeps only in-frame clones here, not all; method: immunoSEQ multiplex PCR. The table shows about 270,000 clones, with 14% occurring only once. The material sequenced was naive CD4+ T cells from blood. These receptors were obtained from a man aged 25-45 years with type 1 diabetes. Each CDR3 is given with its conserved first and last residue. The D gene is left open where the match is weak. Some rows have no size entry. The others give once, few or many, or a class for an expanded clone.

clone size	D gene	J gene	V gene	CDR3 DNA	CDR3 protein
few	NA	TRBJ2-3	TRBV9	TGTGCCAGCAGCGTGGGGGGATTTACCACAGATACGCAGTATTTT	CASSVGGFTTDTQYF
NA	NA	TRBJ2-5	TRBV18	TGTGCCAGCTCACCGAGGACAGCGCAAGAGACCCAGTACTTC	CASSPRTAQETQYF
few	NA	TRBJ2-7	TRBV28	TGTGCCAGCAGTCAACAGGGCTCCGAGCAGTACTTC	CASSQQGSEQYF
NA	TRBD2	TRBJ2-1	TRBV15	TGTGCCACCAGCAGAGATGGGTGGGGGCTAGCGGGAATCAATGAGCAGTTCTTC	CATSRDGWGLAGINEQFF
few	TRBD2	TRBJ2-3	TRBV5-1	TGCGCCAGCAGCTTGGCCAAAGGACTAGCGGCCACAGATACGCAGTATTTT	CASSLAKGLAATDTQYF
NA	NA	TRBJ1-1	TRBV28	TGTGCCAGCACCGAGGAGGGCAGCTCGAACACTGAAGCTTTCTTT	CASTEEGSSNTEAFF
NA	TRBD2	TRBJ2-1	TRBV6-1	TGTGCCAGCAGTGAAACGGTGGGGACTAGCGGGTACAATGAGCAGTTCTTC	CASSETVGTSGYNEQFF
NA	NA	TRBJ1-2	TRBV21-1	TGTGCCAGCAGCAATAGAATCGTAGGACAGTTGACCAACTATGGCTACACCTTC	CASSNRIVGQLTNYGYTF
few	NA	TRBJ2-5	TRBV10-3	TGTGCCATCAGTGTCTATGCTCAAGAGACCCAGTACTTC	CAISVYAQETQYF
NA	TRBD2	TRBJ2-3	TRBV19	TGTGCCAGTAGTATCACACTAGCGGGAGGTGGGACGCAGTATTTT	CASSITLAGGGTQYF
NA	TRBD1	TRBJ2-7	TRBV7-9	TGTGCCAGCAGCTTCCCCGGGACAGGGGGATACGAGCAGTACTTC	CASSFPGTGGYEQYF
few	TRBD1	TRBJ2-7	TRBV5-4	TGTGCCAGCACCTCGCGCGCAGGGACAGGGGCTTACGAGCAGTACTTC	CASTSRAGTGAYEQYF
NA	NA	TRBJ2-2	TRBV6-5	TGTGCCAGCAGTTACTCGTGGGCCTCGAACACCGGGGAGCTGTTTTTT	CASSYSWASNTGELFF
NA	NA	TRBJ2-7	TRBV28	TGTGCCAGCAGTTCCCCGGGGGACAGCTCCTACGAGCAGTACTTC	CASSSPGDSSYEQYF
few	NA	TRBJ2-3	TRBV18	TGTGCCAGCTCGCCTTACCGCTCCGGAGAGTGGACAGATACGCAGTATTTT	CASSPYRSGEWTDTQYF
few	NA	TRBJ2-5	TRBV6-5	TGTGCCAGCAGCCCCGAGAGAGCCCAGTACTTC	CASSPERAQYF